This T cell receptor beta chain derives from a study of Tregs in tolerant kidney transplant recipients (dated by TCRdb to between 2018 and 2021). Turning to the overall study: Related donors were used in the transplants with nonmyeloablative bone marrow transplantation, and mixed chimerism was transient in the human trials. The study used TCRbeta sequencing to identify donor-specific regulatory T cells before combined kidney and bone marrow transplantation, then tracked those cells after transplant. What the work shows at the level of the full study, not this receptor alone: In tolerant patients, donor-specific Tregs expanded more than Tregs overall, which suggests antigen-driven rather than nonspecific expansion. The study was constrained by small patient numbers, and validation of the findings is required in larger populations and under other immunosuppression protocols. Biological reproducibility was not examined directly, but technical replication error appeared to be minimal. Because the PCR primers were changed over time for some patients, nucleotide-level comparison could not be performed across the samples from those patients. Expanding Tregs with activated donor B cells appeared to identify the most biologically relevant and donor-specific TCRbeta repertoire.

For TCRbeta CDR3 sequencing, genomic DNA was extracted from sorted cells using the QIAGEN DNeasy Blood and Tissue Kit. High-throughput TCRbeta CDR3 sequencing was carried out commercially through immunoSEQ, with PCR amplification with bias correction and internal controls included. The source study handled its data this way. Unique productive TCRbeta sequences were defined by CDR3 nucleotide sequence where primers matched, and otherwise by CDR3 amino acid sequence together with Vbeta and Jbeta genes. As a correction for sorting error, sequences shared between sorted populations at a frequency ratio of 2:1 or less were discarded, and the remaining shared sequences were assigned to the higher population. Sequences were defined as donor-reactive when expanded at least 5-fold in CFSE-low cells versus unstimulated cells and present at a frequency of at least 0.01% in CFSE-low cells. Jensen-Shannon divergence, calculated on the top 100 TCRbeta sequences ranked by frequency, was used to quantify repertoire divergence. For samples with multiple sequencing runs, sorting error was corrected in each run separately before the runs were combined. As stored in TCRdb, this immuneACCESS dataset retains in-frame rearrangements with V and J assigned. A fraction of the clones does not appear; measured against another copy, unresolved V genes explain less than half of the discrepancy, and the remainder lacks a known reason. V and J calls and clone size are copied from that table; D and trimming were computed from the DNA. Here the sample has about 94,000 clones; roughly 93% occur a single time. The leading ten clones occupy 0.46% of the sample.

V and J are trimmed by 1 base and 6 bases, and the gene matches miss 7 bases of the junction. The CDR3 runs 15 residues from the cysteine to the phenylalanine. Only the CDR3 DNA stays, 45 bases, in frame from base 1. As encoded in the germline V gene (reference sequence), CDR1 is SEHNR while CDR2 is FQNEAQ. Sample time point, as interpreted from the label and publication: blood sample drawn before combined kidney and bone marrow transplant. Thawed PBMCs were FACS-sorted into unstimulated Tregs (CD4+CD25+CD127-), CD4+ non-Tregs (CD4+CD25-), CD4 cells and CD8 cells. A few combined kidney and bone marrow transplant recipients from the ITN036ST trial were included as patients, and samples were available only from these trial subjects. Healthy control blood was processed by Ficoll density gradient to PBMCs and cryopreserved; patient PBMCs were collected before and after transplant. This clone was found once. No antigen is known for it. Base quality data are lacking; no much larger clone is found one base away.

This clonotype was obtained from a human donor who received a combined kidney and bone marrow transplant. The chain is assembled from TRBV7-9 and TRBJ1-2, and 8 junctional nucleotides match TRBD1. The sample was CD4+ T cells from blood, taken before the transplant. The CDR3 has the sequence CASSLESAGGHGYTF. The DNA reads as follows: TGTGCCAGCAGCTTAGAGTCTGCAGGGGGCCATGGCTACACCTTC.